One and the same sample provided the 23 T cell receptor beta chains below, sequenced in a study of beta chain features in type 1 diabetes. Study-level results: Across all four CD4+ subsets, people with type 1 diabetes showed modestly shorter TCRB CDR3s.

Their cognate antigens are unknown. Reverse transcription of all isolated RNA meant that expressed TCRB transcripts were sequenced. Clones were sequenced by immunoSEQ multiplex PCR, and TCRdb holds only the in-frame ones, with some missing. The sample holds a few hundred thousand clones, roughly an eighth seen once. Sequencing used naive CD4+ T cells from blood. These TCRs come from a woman aged 18-29 years with type 1 diabetes.

This clone was detected a few times. This chain connects TRBV7-9 to TRBJ2-5; 8 bases fit TRBD2. The CDR3 length is 14 residues. V was clipped by 6 bases and J by 2 bases; unmatched bases: 5. The germline CDR1 and CDR2 sequences are SEHNR and FQNEAQ (reference sequence). CDR3 sequence (DNA): TGTGCCAGCAGACCGGGACTAGGGCAAGAGACCCAGTACTTC. It yields the protein CASRPGLGQETQYF.

The CDR3 loop is CAWSRRGPEAFF. The CDR3 nucleotides read TGTGCCTGGAGTCGGCGGGGTCCCGAAGCTTTCTTT. This chain links TRBV30 with TRBJ1-1; D uncertain. CDR3 length: 12 residues. Germline lookup yields CDR1 GTSNPN and CDR2 SVGIG (reference sequence). The V gene lost 2 bases and the J gene lost 8 bases, with 12 bases spanning the gap.

The V call is TRBV7-9, the J call TRBJ2-7; 7 bases fit TRBD1. V shed 5 bases, J shed 3 bases, and the junction held 13 bases outside the gene matches. CDR1 and CDR2 (germline): SEHNR, FQNEAQ (reference sequence). This CDR3 is 16 amino acids long. CDR3 sequence: CASSTSGRTGNYEQYF. The CDR3 DNA sequence: TGTGCCAGCAGCACCTCCGGTAGGACAGGAAACTACGAGCAGTACTTC.

This clone was observed a handful of times. The rearrangement links TRBV9 to TRBJ2-2; D call uncertain. Germline V gives CDR1 SGDLS, CDR2 YYNGEE. The CDR3 extends over 13 amino acids. Between the trimmed V and J ends, which lost 4 bases and 5 bases, there was a span of 9 bases. The CDR3 DNA follows: TGTGCCAGCAGCTCCGACTCGACCGGGGAGCTGTTTTTT. Translating gives CASSSDSTGELFF.

The rearrangement joins TRBV28 to TRBJ2-1, with 10 bases identical to TRBD1. V lost 5 bases to trimming and J lost 1 base; unmatched junction nucleotides: 5. This CDR3 comprises 16 residues. The germline CDR1 and CDR2 sequences are MDHEN and SYDVKM. The CDR3 nucleotides are TGTGCCAGCAGTGCCCCGGGACAGGGGTCCTACAATGAGCAGTTCTTC. Encoded protein: CASSAPGQGSYNEQFF.

The rearrangement uses TRBV4-3 and TRBJ2-7; 8 nucleotides line up with TRBD1. The CDR3 covers 15 residues. V shed 3 bases, J shed 7 bases, and the junction held 11 bases outside the gene matches. The germline V gene has CDR1 LGHNA and CDR2 YSLEER. The CDR3 loop reads CASSQRTGYAGEQYF. The CDR3 DNA is TGCGCCAGCAGCCAGAGGACAGGGTATGCGGGGGAGCAGTACTTC.

This sequence joins TRBV7-8 and TRBJ1-5; TRBD1 matches 8 bases. The V and J ends lost 5 bases and 4 bases, in that order; junction bases with no gene match: 4. CDR1 is SGHVS, CDR2 FQNEAQ, per germline. The CDR3 is 14 residues long. CDR3 coding DNA: TGTGCCAGCAGCGGCAGGGGGCGGAATCAGCCCCAGCATTTT. Protein product: CASSGRGRNQPQHF.

This clone was seen only a few times. The genes are TRBV18 and TRBJ2-1, with TRBD2 matching 9 bases. The CDR3 spans 15 residues. The junction had 6 bases not matched to a gene; V was cut back by 1 base and J by 8 bases. CDR1 is KGHSH and CDR2 is LQKENI in the germline V gene. CDR3 sequence: CASSPLGSGGHEQFF. The CDR3, as DNA: TGTGCCAGCTCACCACTTGGTAGCGGGGGACATGAGCAGTTCTTC.

This clone was seen a handful of times. The gene calls are TRBV4-3 and TRBJ2-2; maybe TRBD2 (6 bases). The CDR3 sequence is 16 residues long. The V end lost 3 bases, the J end lost 1 base, and 12 bases lay between the germline ends. CDR1 LGHNA and CDR2 YSLEER come from the germline V gene. This CDR3 is CASSHAAGRNTGELFF. CDR3 bases: TGCGCCAGCAGCCACGCCGCGGGACGGAACACCGGGGAGCTGTTTTTT.

The chain couples TRBV27 to TRBJ1-1; a possible D gene is TRBD1 (6 bases). CDR1 and CDR2 from the germline V gene are MNHEY and SMNVEV (reference sequence). Trimming removed 6 bases from V and 0 bases from J, with 11 bases in between. CDR3 length: 14 residues. CDR3 residues: CASRTDRMNTEAFF. The CDR3 bases are TGTGCCAGCAGGACCGACAGGATGAACACTGAAGCTTTCTTT.

J is TRBJ2-4 and V is TRBV29-1; possible D gene TRBD2, 5 bases. Germline values: CDR1 SQVTM, CDR2 ANQGSEA. V lost 1 base and J lost 4, with 11 bases in between. CDR3 length equals 14 residues. Here the CDR3 DNA reads TGCAGCGTTGAAGTTGGAGGCAGTAAAAACATTCAGTACTTC. This codes for CSVEVGGSKNIQYF.

This clone appeared a few times. The chain carries TRBV4-2 and TRBJ2-4, with 12 bases that match TRBD1. The CDR3 consists of 14 residues. CDR1 and CDR2 (germline): LGHNA, YNFKEQ. J lost 10 bases, V lost 4 bases, and 5 bases had no gene match. CDR3 protein: CASSPGQGARIQYF. The DNA of the CDR3 is TGTGCCAGCAGCCCGGGACAGGGGGCGAGAATTCAGTACTTC.

The V gene is TRBV30, the J gene TRBJ2-2; 7 nucleotides match TRBD2. Germline V gives CDR1 GTSNPN, CDR2 SVGIG (reference sequence). CDR3 length: 13 residues. V was pared by 3 bases and J by 5 bases, with 3 bases of the junction left unmatched. CDR3 nucleotides: TGTGCCTGGAGGTCGGGGGGAACCGGGGAGCTGTTTTTT. Amino acids: CAWRSGGTGELFF.

This clone has more than one count but fewer than ten. V usage is TRBV7-2 and J usage is TRBJ2-5, with D tentatively TRBD2 (6 bases). The CDR3 loop spans 17 amino acids. Germline-derived CDR1 and CDR2 are SGHTA and FQGNSA. The V gene lost 6 bases and the J gene lost 1 base, with 21 bases spanning the gap. CDR3 loop: CASSLQESGGGQETQYF. CDR3 DNA sequence: TGTGCCAGCAGTTTACAGGAGTCCGGGGGAGGCCAAGAGACCCAGTACTTC.

This clone has more than one count but fewer than ten. This chain connects TRBV30 to TRBJ2-7; D possibly corresponds to TRBD2 (5 bases). Looked up from germline, CDR1 is GTSNPN and CDR2 is SVGIG (reference sequence). The CDR3 runs to 13 residues. The V gene lost 5 bases and the J gene lost 1 base, with 12 bases spanning the gap. The DNA of the CDR3 is TGTGCCTGGGCTGAAGGGAGATCCTACGAGCAGTACTTC. Translating it yields CAWAEGRSYEQYF. Full variable domain (remainder filled in from reference TRBV30 and TRBJ2-7): SQTIHQWPATLVQPVGSPLSLECTVEGTSNPNLYWYRQAAGRGLQLLFYSVGIGQISSEVPQNLSASRPQDRQFILSSKKLLLSDSGFYLCAWAEGRSYEQYFGPGTRLTVT.

This clone has a handful of counts. The chain carries TRBV7-2 and TRBJ2-3; TRBD2 matches at 9 bases. V was clipped by 6 bases and J by 8 bases; unmatched bases: 12. CDR1 SGHTA and CDR2 FQGNSA come from the germline V gene. CDR3 length equals 15 residues. In DNA, the CDR3 is TGTGCCAGCAGAGAAGCGGGAGGCCTGCGGGGTACGCAGTATTTT. It encodes CASREAGGLRGTQYF. The full variable domain, rest sourced from reference TRBV7-2 and TRBJ2-3, is GAGVSQSPSNKVTEKGKDVELRCDPISGHTALYWYRQSLGQGLEFLIYFQGNSAPDKSGLPSDRFSAERTGGSVSTLTIQRTQQEDSAVYLCASREAGGLRGTQYFGPGTRLTVL.

Comment on this clone: Other DNA sequences in the sample encode the same CDR3. This sequence joins TRBV28 and TRBJ2-5; D remains unclear. The V end lost 3 bases, the J end lost 1 base, and 6 bases lay between the germline ends. There are 13 residues in the CDR3. Germline V gene data show CDR1 as MDHEN and CDR2 as SYDVKM. The CDR3 protein is CASSLPGQETQYF. In DNA form, the CDR3 reads TGTGCCAGCAGTTTGCCAGGCCAAGAGACCCAGTACTTC.

This clone turned up a few times. This chain joins TRBV5-1 and TRBJ2-1, with D maybe TRBD2 (6 bases). This CDR3 spans 15 amino acids. V dropped 2 bases and J dropped 7 bases, with 16 bases sitting between them. Germline V gene data show CDR1 as SGHRS and CDR2 as YFSETQ. The CDR3 sequence is CASSLDGRDLNEQFF. Here the CDR3 DNA reads TGCGCCAGCAGCTTAGACGGACGGGACTTGAATGAGCAGTTCTTC.

The chain carries TRBV7-9 and TRBJ1-1; no clear D. In germline, CDR1 is SEHNR, CDR2 FQNEAQ (reference sequence). The V and J ends lost 5 bases and 0 bases respectively, with 7 bases between them. The CDR3 is made up of 13 amino acids. CDR3 DNA sequence: TGTGCCAGCAGCGAAGAGATGAACACTGAAGCTTTCTTT. Protein: CASSEEMNTEAFF.

This clone showed up just a few times. The V gene is TRBV30, the J gene TRBJ1-1; D remains unclear. This CDR3 has 14 amino acids. Trimming took off 0 bases at V and 1 base at J, with 9 bases between the two ends. Per the germline V gene, CDR1 is GTSNPN and CDR2 is SVGIG (reference sequence). This chain's CDR3 is CAWSVLGGNTEAFF. The CDR3 coding sequence is TGTGCCTGGAGTGTACTGGGAGGGAACACTGAAGCTTTCTTT.

This clone was detected only a few times. This chain joins TRBV5-4 and TRBJ1-1; TRBD1 aligns across 9 bases. The CDR3 is 13 amino acids. The germline CDR1 and CDR2 sequences are SGHNT and YYREEE (reference sequence). Losses at the gene ends were 7 bases for V and 11 bases for J; bases not matched to a gene: 12. The CDR3 DNA reads as TGTGCCAGCGGCGCACGACAGGGGGGTTTGGCTTTCTTT. It specifies CASGARQGGLAFF.

V gene TRBV7-2 combines with J gene TRBJ2-3; D not certain. This CDR3 contains 12 residues. Trimming took 3 bases from V and 1 from J, leaving 2 bases between them. Germline lookup yields CDR1 SGHTA and CDR2 FQGNSA. CDR3 protein: CASSFGTDTQYF. For the CDR3, the DNA is TGTGCCAGCAGCTTCGGCACAGATACGCAGTATTTT.

The V gene is TRBV7-9, the J gene TRBJ2-5; D may be TRBD2 (5 bases). V was cut by 0 bases and J by 6 bases, with 8 bases left in between. Germline V lookup: CDR1 SEHNR, CDR2 FQNEAQ (reference sequence). The CDR3 spans 13 residues. CDR3 residues: CASSLAGSKTQYF. In DNA form, the CDR3 reads TGTGCCAGCAGCTTAGCTGGGAGTAAGACCCAGTACTTC.